These T cell receptor beta chains were read from a single sample in a study of shared clonotypes between healthy human individuals. Some clones are missing from TCRdb's copy, which holds only in-frame ones; the method was immunoSEQ multiplex PCR. Of over 700,000 clones listed, approximately 72% are singletons. Sequenced input: memory CD4+ T cells sorted from blood. The receptors derive from a woman under 40 in good health. Both conserved end residues are part of each CDR3. The order of the fields is CDR3 DNA, CDR3 protein, D gene, V gene, clone size, J gene. D genes are given only for firm matches. Part of the rows lack a size; the others show once, few, many or a class for expanded clones.

DNA: TGCGCCAGCAGCCAAGATAGGGGCGGGAGAAGGTACGAGCAGTACTTC
CDR3: CASSQDRGGRRYEQYF
D: TRBD2
V: TRBV4-1
size: .
J: TRBJ2-7

DNA: TGTGCCAGCTCAAGGCCGGGACAGTATGAGACCGGGGAGCTGTTTTTT
CDR3: CASSRPGQYETGELFF
D: TRBD1
V: TRBV18
size: .
J: TRBJ2-2

DNA: TGTGCCAGCAGCACGGGACTAGCGGTAGGGGGGGAGCTGTTTTTT
CDR3: CASSTGLAVGGELFF
D: TRBD2
V: TRBV7-2
size: .
J: TRBJ2-2

DNA: TGTGCCTGGGGGACAGGGTGGTACGAGCAGTACTTC
CDR3: CAWGTGWYEQYF
D: TRBD1
V: TRBV30
size: .
J: TRBJ2-7

DNA: TGTGCCAGCAGTGAACAGGCGGAGACCCAGTACTTC
CDR3: CASSEQAETQYF
D: .
V: TRBV25-1
size: .
J: TRBJ2-5

DNA: TGTGCCAGCAGTGAGGAGGGTTACGAGCAGTACTTC
CDR3: CASSEEGYEQYF
D: .
V: TRBV2
size: .
J: TRBJ2-7

DNA: TGTGCCAGCAGCCCGACAGGGATCCAGCGGGCCCAGTACTTC
CDR3: CASSPTGIQRAQYF
D: .
V: TRBV7-2
size: .
J: TRBJ2-5

DNA: TGTGCCAGTAGTATAGCAGGGCAGAGCAATCAGCCCCAGCATTTT
CDR3: CASSIAGQSNQPQHF
D: .
V: TRBV19
size: once
J: TRBJ1-5

DNA: TGTGCCAGCAGAATCCGGGACAGGAGCCTCTTGGGCTACACCTTC
CDR3: CASRIRDRSLLGYTF
D: TRBD1
V: TRBV5-4
size: few
J: TRBJ1-2

DNA: TGTGCCAGTCGCGGAGGGAGTACTAACTATGGCTACACCTTC
CDR3: CASRGGSTNYGYTF
D: .
V: TRBV2
size: .
J: TRBJ1-2

DNA: TGTGCCAGTAGTATGGGCGGCCCCTATAGCAATCAGCCCCAGCATTTT
CDR3: CASSMGGPYSNQPQHF
D: .
V: TRBV19
size: .
J: TRBJ1-5

DNA: TGTGCCAGCAGTTTAGGGGGAGTCCGCACCGGGGAGCTGTTTTTT
CDR3: CASSLGGVRTGELFF
D: .
V: TRBV28
size: few
J: TRBJ2-2

DNA: TGTGCCAGCAGCCAAGGATCAAGCGGGAGGGATAAAGAGACCCAGTACTTC
CDR3: CASSQGSSGRDKETQYF
D: TRBD2
V: TRBV4-2
size: .
J: TRBJ2-5